What follows are 13 T cell receptor beta chains derived from one specimen sequenced in a study of blood T cells in healthy people across ages. The second PCR ran roughly 6 to 12 cycles with a sample-barcoded 5' primer and J-beta primers. Using its own MiXCR run on the 5' RACE reads, TCRdb lists one record per CDR3 protein. The sample includes 870,000 or so distinct CDR3 sequences, less than 35% of them seen just once. Sequenced sample: blood. These TCRs come from a woman aged 80 or over in good health.

As concerns this clonotype: Possible read error: a much larger clone is one base away. The chain carries TRBV12-3 or TRBV12-4 and TRBJ2-1; D could derive from TRBD1 or TRBD2 (5 bases each). CDR3 length: 14 residues. Trimming took off 6 bases at V and 7 bases at J, with 16 bases between the two ends. The CDR3 nucleotides are TGTGCCAGCAGCCCCGGGGCTATTTGGAATGAGCAGTTCTTC. This sequence encodes CASSPGAIWNEQFF.

Of note for this clonotype: A read error is possible here, since a much larger clone lies one base away. The V call is TRBV27, the J call TRBJ1-2; D unresolved. The CDR3 totals 14 residues. CDR1 is MNHEY and CDR2 is SMNVEV in the germline V gene (reference sequence). This CDR3 is CASSLSGRTFGCTF. CDR3 bases: TGTGCCAGCAGTTTATCTGGCCGCACCTTCGGCTGCACCTTC.

This clonotype was recorded at least ten times. The chain is built from TRBV20-1 and TRBJ2-3; perhaps TRBD2 as D (6 bases). Trimming removed 3 bases from V and 5 bases from J, with 6 bases in between. The CDR3 is 11 amino acids. Germline assignment: CDR1 DFQATT and CDR2 SNEGSKA (reference sequence). CDR3 amino acids: CSARGGDTQYF. Written as DNA, the CDR3 is TGCAGTGCTAGGGGGGGAGATACGCAGTATTTT.

This chain links TRBV5-1 with TRBJ1-1; 10 nucleotides agree with TRBD1. V lost 2 bases and J lost 4; bases outside the gene matches: 8. This CDR3 is 16 amino acids long. Germline values: CDR1 SGHRS, CDR2 YFSETQ. The CDR3 spells CASSFPSRTGGTEAFF. The CDR3 DNA sequence: TGCGCCAGCAGCTTTCCATCCAGGACAGGGGGCACTGAAGCTTTCTTT. Complete variable domain (other parts from reference TRBV5-1 and TRBJ1-1): KAGVTQTPRYLIKTRGQQVTLSCSPISGHRSVSWYQQTPGQGLQFLFEYFSETQRNKGNFPGRFSGRQFSNSRSEMNVSTLELGDSALYLCASSFPSRTGGTEAFFGQGTRLTVV.

This clonotype appeared a few times. The CDR3 sequence: CASSGDRAYNEQFF. CDR3 bases: TGTGCCAGCAGTGGGGACAGAGCCTACAATGAGCAGTTCTTC. The chain is built from TRBV2 and TRBJ2-1; 7 bases line up with TRBD1. V was pared by 4 bases and J by 2 bases, with 2 bases of the junction left unmatched. The CDR3 is 14 amino acids. Germline V gene data show CDR1 as SNHLY and CDR2 as FYNNEI. The complete variable domain, with remaining parts taken from reference TRBV2 and TRBJ2-1, reads EPEVTQTPSHQVTQMGQEVILRCVPISNHLYFYWYRQILGQKVEFLVSFYNNEISEKSEIFDDQFSVERPDGSNFTLKIRSTKLEDSAMYFCASSGDRAYNEQFFGPGTRLTVL.

V gene TRBV7-2 combines with J gene TRBJ2-5; D not certain. CDR1 and CDR2 (germline): SGHTA, FQGNSA. This CDR3 comprises 13 residues. The germline V and J ends were trimmed by 7 bases and 5 bases, with 14 bases remaining between them. Written as DNA, the CDR3 is TGTGCCAGCAACTTTGACTCTGTCGAGACCCAGTACTTC. It yields the protein CASNFDSVETQYF.

This clonotype was recorded a few times. This rearrangement joins TRBV28 to TRBJ1-2; D gene unclear. With 3 bases removed from V and 10 bases from J, the gap between germline ends came to 12 bases. The CDR3 contains 12 residues. Germline values: CDR1 MDHEN, CDR2 SYDVKM. This chain's CDR3 is CASSFLRHIYTF. DNA for the CDR3: TGTGCCAGCAGTTTTCTCCGACATATCTACACCTTC.

Ten or more counts support this clonotype. This CDR3 is CSATLEAPFPAKNIQYF. CDR3 DNA: TGCAGTGCAACGCTAGAGGCACCCTTTCCAGCCAAAAACATTCAGTACTTC. The chain employs TRBV20-1 and TRBJ2-4; D unresolved. The germline V gene has CDR1 DFQATT and CDR2 SNEGSKA (reference sequence). V lost 6 bases, J lost 0 bases, and 21 bases lay in between. The CDR3 sequence is 17 residues long.

The genes are TRBV5-5 and TRBJ1-2; 8 bases match TRBD1. Germline V gene data show CDR1 as SGHKS and CDR2 as YYEKEE (reference sequence). V lost 4 bases and J lost 8; bases outside the gene matches: 7. The CDR3 runs 13 residues. The CDR3 DNA reads as TGTGCCAGCAGCATGGACAGGGCAACCGGCTACACCTTC. This codes for CASSMDRATGYTF.

CDR3: CASSQEWINYGYTF. CDR3 nucleotide sequence: TGCGCCAGCAGCCAAGAGTGGATTAACTATGGCTACACCTTC. The gene calls are TRBV4-3 and TRBJ1-2; D gene unclear. This CDR3 region has 14 residues. Germline V gives CDR1 LGHNA, CDR2 YSLEER. Trimming removed 0 bases from V and 1 base from J, with 6 bases in between.

Details on this clonotype: At one end the junction does not follow the germline gene, possibly because of a read error. The chain is built from TRBV9 and TRBJ2-3; D might be TRBD2 (5 bases). Per the germline V gene, CDR1 is SGDLS and CDR2 is YYNGEE. The CDR3 is 13 amino acids. The CDR3 spells CASNAGEADTRYF. The CDR3 region has the DNA TGTGCCAGCAACGCGGGCGAAGCAGACACGCGGTATTTT.

The J gene is TRBJ1-1, the V gene TRBV7-2; no clear D. Trimming took off 1 base at V and 2 bases at J, with 20 bases between the two ends. Germline values: CDR1 SGHTA, CDR2 FQGNSA. This CDR3 has 18 amino acids. Here the CDR3 DNA reads TGTGCCAGCAGCTTAGGCTTGAGACGAACCCTAAGTAACACTGAAGCTTTCTTT. It codes for CASSLGLRRTLSNTEAFF.

The chain links TRBV6-4 to TRBJ2-3; 7 nucleotides agree with TRBD2. Trimming removed 5 bases from V and 1 base from J; junction bases left unmatched: 12. This CDR3 region has 17 residues. Germline V gene data show CDR1 as MRHNA and CDR2 as SNTAGT. CDR3 sequence (DNA): TGTGCCAGCAGTTTTTCGGCGGGAGACCGTGGCACAGATACGCAGTATTTT. Amino acids: CASSFSAGDRGTDTQYF.